These 15 T cell receptor beta chains came from one sample sequenced in a study of vaccination and CD4 T cells after COVID-19. No antigen is known for these receptors. Treatment noted: approximately 9-day PBMC culture with coronavirus spike peptide pools or control peptides (ViraFEST assay). The Oncomine TCR Beta short-read assay sequenced DNA from cultured CD4+ T cells. MiXCR was run by TCRdb on the PCR reads, yielding one entry per CDR3 protein. The table includes 15,000 to 20,000 distinct CDR3 sequences, 29% detected once. What was sequenced was cultured CD4+ T cells from blood. These receptors were taken from a human donor with COVID-19.

This clonotype was seen a few times. This chain uses TRBV2 with TRBJ2-2, with 9 bases that match TRBD2. The CDR3 consists of 15 residues. Germline V gene lookup returns CDR1 SNHLY and CDR2 FYNNEI. Trimming at V came to 6 bases and at J to 7 bases, leaving 9 bases not matched to a gene. The CDR3 sequence: CASRASGGLVGELFF. The CDR3, as DNA: TGTGCCAGCAGAGCGAGCGGGGGGTTGGTCGGGGAGCTGTTTTTT.

The chain uses TRBV6-5 and TRBJ2-6; D may be TRBD1 (5 bases). The CDR3 covers 16 residues. Germline-derived CDR1 and CDR2 are MNHEY and SVGAGI. Deletions cut 2 bases from V and 0 bases from J, with 8 bases between. The CDR3 here is CASSYGALSGANVLTF. The CDR3 DNA is TGTGCCAGCAGTTACGGGGCCCTCTCTGGGGCCAACGTCCTGACTTTC.

This clonotype was counted between two and nine times. The rearrangement links TRBV20-1 to TRBJ2-5, with D uncertain. The V end lost 3 bases, the J end lost 7 bases, and 12 bases lay between the germline ends. This CDR3 is 12 amino acids long. CDR1 and CDR2 (germline): DFQATT, SNEGSKA (reference sequence). CDR3 sequence (DNA): TGCAGTGCTAGGTCAGCTAGTGGGACCCAGTACTTC. This codes for CSARSASGTQYF.

Relative to its sample, this clonotype is medium-sized. This chain connects TRBV6-1 to TRBJ2-7; D perhaps matches TRBD1 (6 bases). Trimming took off 5 bases at V and 5 bases at J, with 22 bases between the two ends. The CDR3 totals 16 residues. Germline-derived CDR1 and CDR2 are MNHNS and SASEGT. CDR3 sequence reads: CASSKTGLSLLDEQYF. The DNA for the CDR3 is TGTGCCAGCAGTAAAACAGGGCTCTCCCTCTTGGACGAGCAGTACTTC.

This clonotype was seen only a few times. The V and J genes are TRBV12-3 or TRBV12-4 and TRBJ1-5; 8 bases line up with TRBD1. V was clipped by 7 bases and J by 4 bases; unmatched bases: 6. The CDR3 has 14 residues. The CDR3 DNA follows: TGTGCCAGCACCCCGACAGGGGCAAATCAGCCCCAGCATTTT. The encoded protein is CASTPTGANQPQHF.

This clonotype was counted only a few times. The gene calls are TRBV27 and TRBJ1-5; 8 positions match TRBD1. J was trimmed by 7 bases and V by 0 bases; bases with no gene match: 5. Germline V gene sequence: CDR1 MNHEY, CDR2 SMNVEV (reference sequence). The CDR3 extends over 15 amino acids. The CDR3, as DNA: TGTGCCAGCAGTTTATCGGCAGGGGGCGTCCAGCCCCAGCATTTT. Encoded protein: CASSLSAGGVQPQHF.

This clonotype has just one count. The V and J genes are TRBV18 and TRBJ1-1; D not certain. The CDR3 consists of 12 residues. The V end was cut by 6 bases, the J end by 3 bases, with 8 bases between. CDR1 and CDR2 from the germline V gene are KGHSH and LQKENI. CDR3 nucleotides: TGTGCCAGCTCCGGAGAGTACACTGAAGCTTTCTTT. This encodes CASSGEYTEAFF.

A few counts support this clonotype. The V call is TRBV9, the J call TRBJ2-2; 9 positions match TRBD1. V was pared by 4 bases and J by 4 bases, with 8 bases of the junction left unmatched. CDR1 is SGDLS and CDR2 is YYNGEE in the germline V gene. CDR3 length equals 16 residues. Here the CDR3 reads CASSPLGTGTTGELFF. The CDR3 DNA sequence: TGTGCCAGCAGCCCGCTAGGGACAGGGACCACCGGGGAGCTGTTTTTT.

This clonotype is labeled large. The V gene is TRBV7-2, the J gene TRBJ1-3; no firm D call. This CDR3 comprises 16 residues. V gave up 2 bases and J gave up 1 base, with 12 bases separating them. Germline CDR1 reads SGHTA; CDR2 reads FQGNSA. As DNA, the CDR3 is TGTGCCAGCAGCTTATTCTCTTGGGGATCTGGAAACACCATATATTTT. It translates to CASSLFSWGSGNTIYF.

This chain links TRBV5-4 with TRBJ1-1; the D gene is possibly TRBD1 (6 bases). This CDR3 is built from 14 residues. CDR1 SGHNT and CDR2 YYREEE come from the germline V gene (reference sequence). V lost 0 bases to trimming and J lost 2 bases, with 8 bases between them. CDR3 sequence (DNA): TGTGCCAGCAGCTTGGTAGGGGGAAACACTGAAGCTTTCTTT. Its translation is CASSLVGGNTEAFF.

In its sample, this clonotype was seen a few times. The rearrangement uses TRBV25-1 and TRBJ1-2, with D unclear. The CDR3 loop spans 11 amino acids. With 3 bases removed from V and 8 bases from J, the gap between germline ends came to 7 bases. Germline V gene data show CDR1 as MGHDK and CDR2 as SYGVNS. The CDR3 reads CASSEVFGYTF. The CDR3 coding sequence is TGTGCCAGCAGTGAGGTTTTCGGCTACACCTTC.

This chain links TRBV7-6 with TRBJ2-3; no firm D call. The V gene's germline CDR1 is SGHVS and CDR2 FNYEAQ. This CDR3 is 12 amino acids long. Deletions cut 5 bases from V and 4 bases from J, with 7 bases between. This chain's CDR3 is CASSNMADTQYF. The CDR3 region has the DNA TGTGCCAGCAGCAATATGGCAGATACGCAGTATTTT.

As DNA, the CDR3 is TGTGCCACCAGGGGGACGACTAGAAGCCCTACGCAGTATTTT. Its protein is CATRGTTRSPTQYF. This chain connects TRBV24-1 to TRBJ2-3; D might be TRBD2 (6 bases). The CDR3 has 14 amino acids. CDR1 and CDR2 (germline): KGHDR, SFDVKD. Trimming cost V 7 bases and J 8 bases, with 18 bases left between them.

The V call is TRBV7-2, the J call TRBJ1-2; 8 nucleotides match TRBD1. The junction had 6 bases not matched to a gene; V was cut back by 5 bases and J by 4 bases. The CDR3 is 14 amino acids. CDR1 and CDR2 (germline): SGHTA, FQGNSA. The CDR3 coding sequence is TGTGCCAGCAGCCGAGGACAGGGCCTCTATGGCTACACCTTC. Amino acid sequence: CASSRGQGLYGYTF.

The V and J genes are TRBV27 and TRBJ1-6; possible D gene TRBD1, 6 bases. From germline, CDR1 is MNHEY and CDR2 SMNVEV (reference sequence). This CDR3 is 17 amino acids long. V lost 8 bases and J lost 2, with 19 bases in between. CDR3 bases: TGTGCCAGCGGTCCTAGGGGGAATTTCCCCTATAATTCACCCCTCCACTTT. Protein: CASGPRGNFPYNSPLHF.